This entry lists 32 T cell receptor beta chains sequenced from one sample in a study of blood T cell repertoires in COVID-19. The method was immunoSEQ multiplex PCR; TCRdb's version includes in-frame clones alone and lacks a portion of them. This table holds 68,000 or so clones, about 80% found once. The sample taken for sequencing was peripheral blood. Receptors were obtained from a human donor in a cohort sampled during active COVID-19.

The V call is TRBV24-1, the J call TRBJ2-3; 10 positions agree with TRBD2. Germline values: CDR1 KGHDR, CDR2 SFDVKD. V lost 4 bases, J lost 6 bases, and 15 bases stayed unmatched. CDR3 length: 18 amino acids. CDR3 in amino acids: CATSDPLKREGLTDTQYF. The CDR3 coding sequence is TGTGCCACCAGTGACCCGCTTAAGCGGGAGGGCCTCACTGATACGCAGTATTTT.

This clone turned up a few times. The chain carries TRBV9 and TRBJ2-2; 10 bases agree with TRBD2. The CDR3 covers 14 residues. The germline V gene has CDR1 SGDLS and CDR2 YYNGEE. CDR3 sequence reads: CASQGTSATGELFF. The CDR3 nucleotides are TGTGCTAGCCAGGGGACTAGCGCCACCGGGGAGCTGTTTTTT.

The chain carries TRBV18 and TRBJ2-7; unclear D gene. CDR3 size: 15 residues. Germline CDR1 reads KGHSH; CDR2 reads LQKENI. V lost 3 bases, J lost 0 bases, and 12 bases lay in between. CDR3 sequence reads: CASSPPQSYSYEQYF. In nucleotides, the CDR3 is TGTGCCAGCTCACCCCCACAGTCCTACTCCTACGAGCAGTACTTC.

V usage is TRBV9 and J usage is TRBJ1-5, with D tentatively TRBD1 (5 bases). The ends were cut back, 3 bases at V and 7 bases at J, with 17 bases in the middle. The CDR3 is 15 amino acids. Germline loops: CDR1 SGDLS, CDR2 YYNGEE. CDR3 residues: CASSAAGHAVQPQHF. The CDR3 coding sequence is TGTGCCAGCAGCGCCGCAGGGCATGCAGTGCAGCCCCAGCATTTT.

The rearrangement uses TRBV29-1 and TRBJ2-3, with D unresolved. Germline CDR1 is SQVTM and CDR2 is ANQGSEA. Trimming stripped 3 bases from V and 4 bases from J, with 11 bases between. The CDR3 is 13 amino acids. In nucleotides, the CDR3 is TGCAGCGTTGATCGAGGTACCGCAGATACGCAGTATTTT. Translation gives CSVDRGTADTQYF.

This chain joins TRBV5-1 and TRBJ2-3; 7 bases map to TRBD2. Germline assignment: CDR1 SGHRS and CDR2 YFSETQ. Unmatched junction bases numbered 4, after V lost 5 bases and J lost 1 base. The CDR3 covers 14 residues. The chain's CDR3 is CASRSGAGTDTQYF. As DNA, the CDR3 is TGCGCCAGCAGGAGCGGGGCGGGCACAGATACGCAGTATTTT. The full variable domain, rest sourced from reference TRBV5-1 and TRBJ2-3, is KAGVTQTPRYLIKTRGQQVTLSCSPISGHRSVSWYQQTPGQGLQFLFEYFSETQRNKGNFPGRFSGRQFSNSRSEMNVSTLELGDSALYLCASRSGAGTDTQYFGPGTRLTVL.

V and J are TRBV7-2 and TRBJ1-1, with D uncertain. Germline loops: CDR1 SGHTA, CDR2 FQGNSA. V was trimmed by 2 bases and J by 3 bases, leaving 7 bases between them. The CDR3 has 13 amino acids. CDR3 sequence reads: CASSLTKDTEAFF. The CDR3 DNA sequence: TGTGCCAGCAGCTTAACTAAGGACACTGAAGCTTTCTTT.

The J gene is TRBJ2-3, the V gene TRBV9; 11 bases match TRBD2. CDR3 length: 16 residues. J gave up 0 bases and V 5 bases, and 5 bases lay outside the gene matches. CDR1 SGDLS and CDR2 YYNGEE come from the germline V gene. The CDR3 here is CASSLAGGTSTDTQYF. In nucleotides, the CDR3 is TGTGCCAGCAGTTTAGCGGGAGGGACTAGCACAGATACGCAGTATTTT. The complete variable domain, with remaining parts taken from reference TRBV9 and TRBJ2-3, reads DSGVTQTPKHLITATGQRVTLRCSPRSGDLSVYWYQQSLDQGLQFLIQYYNGEERAKGNILERFSAQQFPDLHSELNLSSLELGDSALYFCASSLAGGTSTDTQYFGPGTRLTVL.

In this sample, this clone turned up once. The gene calls are TRBV6-5 and TRBJ2-7; the match to TRBD2 covers 8 bases. V lost 2 bases to trimming and J lost 0 bases; unmatched junction nucleotides: 3. CDR1 and CDR2 (germline): MNHEY, SVGAGI. The CDR3 loop spans 15 amino acids. The CDR3 sequence: CASSYGTSGSYEQYF. The CDR3 bases are TGTGCCAGCAGTTACGGTACTAGCGGCTCCTACGAGCAGTACTTC.

V is TRBV6-5 and J is TRBJ1-2; a possible D gene is TRBD1 (5 bases). V lost 2 bases, J lost 9 bases, and 22 bases lay in between. The CDR3 has 16 residues. From germline, CDR1 is MNHEY and CDR2 SVGAGI. The CDR3 loop is CASSYQAGRATSRYTF. The CDR3 coding sequence is TGTGCCAGCAGTTACCAGGCCGGCAGGGCTACATCTCGCTACACCTTC.

V usage is TRBV11-3 and J usage is TRBJ2-1; D ambiguous. Germline lookup yields CDR1 SGHNT and CDR2 YENEEA. V lost 1 base to trimming and J lost 2 bases, with 9 bases between them. CDR3 length: 15 residues. The CDR3 DNA reads as TGTGCCAGCAGCTTAGGCTCCGGTACCTACAATGAGCAGTTCTTC. Translation: CASSLGSGTYNEQFF.

The chain joins TRBV5-6 to TRBJ2-5; a possible D gene is TRBD2 (5 bases). The CDR3 length is 14 residues. V was shortened by 4 bases and J by 3 bases, with 13 bases between the two germline ends. Germline V lookup: CDR1 SGHDT, CDR2 YYEEEE. This CDR3 is CASSKDSRKETQYF. CDR3 DNA sequence: TGTGCCAGCAGCAAGGACTCCCGAAAAGAGACCCAGTACTTC.

The gene calls are TRBV5-1 and TRBJ2-7; no clear D. The V end lost 0 bases, the J end lost 3 bases, and 7 bases lay between the germline ends. This CDR3 contains 13 residues. Germline V CDR1 and CDR2: SGHRS, YFSETQ. The CDR3 spells CASSLEAFYEQYF. The CDR3 DNA follows: TGCGCCAGCAGCTTGGAAGCTTTCTACGAGCAGTACTTC.

The chain combines TRBV24-1 with TRBJ2-1; TRBD2 matches at 10 bases. With V trimmed by 4 bases and J by 0 bases, 2 bases remained unmatched. The germline CDR1 and CDR2 sequences are KGHDR and SFDVKD. CDR3 size: 16 residues. This chain's CDR3 is CATSDPSGSSYNEQFF. The CDR3 DNA is TGTGCCACCAGTGACCCTAGCGGGAGCTCCTACAATGAGCAGTTCTTC.

V usage is TRBV6-5 and J usage is TRBJ2-5, with 8 bases lining up with TRBD2. Germline CDR1 MNHEY, CDR2 SVGAGI. The CDR3 loop spans 14 amino acids. The V gene end was trimmed by 5 bases and the J gene end by 7 bases; junction bases not matched to a gene: 9. The CDR3 coding sequence is TGTGCCAGCAGTCTACAAGGGGCGGGAGGGACCCAGTACTTC. It translates to CASSLQGAGGTQYF.

V and J are TRBV7-2 and TRBJ2-1; 12 bases line up with TRBD1. The CDR3 is 14 residues long. V was clipped by 5 bases and J by 7 bases; unmatched bases: 3. Germline V gives CDR1 SGHTA, CDR2 FQGNSA. CDR3 loop: CASSRDRGRNEQFF. The CDR3, as DNA: TGTGCCAGCAGCCGGGACAGGGGGCGGAATGAGCAGTTCTTC.

The rearrangement uses TRBV28 and TRBJ2-3; 9 bases match TRBD1. The CDR3 covers 14 residues. The V segment lost 10 bases and the J segment 2 bases; nucleotides outside the gene matches: 7. Germline CDR1 is MDHEN and CDR2 is SYDVKM. The CDR3 spells CATETGGITDTQYF. CDR3 coding DNA: TGTGCCACAGAGACAGGGGGAATCACAGATACGCAGTATTTT. Full variable domain (rest looked up from reference TRBV28 and TRBJ2-3): DVKVTQSSRYLVKRTGEKVFLECVQDMDHENMFWYRQDPGLGLRLIYFSYDVKMKEKGDIPEGYSVSREKKERFSLILESASTNQTSMYLCATETGGITDTQYFGPGTRLTVL.

V usage is TRBV7-9 and J usage is TRBJ1-1; the D is unclear. From germline, CDR1 is SEHNR and CDR2 FQNEAQ (reference sequence). V dropped 7 bases and J dropped 1 base, with 10 bases sitting between them. The length of the CDR3 is 13 residues. As DNA, the CDR3 is TGTGCCAGCAAACTTTCGGGGAACACTGAAGCTTTCTTT. Its protein is CASKLSGNTEAFF.

This clone was detected only a few times. This chain joins TRBV28 and TRBJ2-7; 8 bases align to TRBD2. V dropped 7 bases and J dropped 2; count of bases not matched to a gene: 10. Per germline, CDR1 MDHEN and CDR2 SYDVKM. The length of the CDR3 is 15 residues. In nucleotides, the CDR3 is TGTGCCAGCACACCCTTAAGCGGGGGACCCTACGAGCAGTACTTC. Residues: CASTPLSGGPYEQYF.

This chain joins TRBV5-1 and TRBJ1-1, with unresolved D. The V end was cut by 4 bases, the J end by 0 bases, with 7 bases between. Germline assignment: CDR1 SGHRS and CDR2 YFSETQ. CDR3 length: 13 residues. The CDR3: CASSRTVNTEAFF. The CDR3, as DNA: TGCGCCAGCAGCAGAACAGTGAACACTGAAGCTTTCTTT.

The chain links TRBV11-1 to TRBJ2-1; D remains ambiguous. The CDR3 runs to 12 residues. CDR1 is SGHAT, CDR2 FQDESV, per germline (reference sequence). V lost 5 bases to trimming and J lost 5 bases, with 7 bases between them. The CDR3, as DNA: TGTGCCAGCAGCCCCCGCGACAATGAGCAGTTCTTC. This encodes CASSPRDNEQFF.

The table lists this clone with a few counts. This chain links TRBV19 with TRBJ1-2; D is uncertain. Per the germline V gene, CDR1 is LNHDA and CDR2 is SQIVND (reference sequence). The CDR3 runs to 14 residues. V was shortened by 1 base and J by 3 bases, with 9 bases between the two germline ends. The CDR3 sequence is CASSIGVRDYGYTF. DNA of the CDR3: TGTGCCAGTAGTATAGGAGTCCGGGACTATGGCTACACCTTC.

The chain uses TRBV30 and TRBJ1-5, with D perhaps TRBD1 (5 bases). Germline CDR1 reads GTSNPN; CDR2 reads SVGIG (reference sequence). Trimming shortened V by 0 bases and J by 4 bases, and 19 bases separated the two germline ends. The CDR3 length is 17 residues. The CDR3 nucleotides read TGTGCCTGGAGTGTACTTGGGGTAGGCGGGGGAAATCAGCCCCAGCATTTT. This encodes CAWSVLGVGGGNQPQHF.

The chain recombines TRBV6-6 with TRBJ2-1; 12 bases agree with TRBD1. This CDR3 contains 16 residues. With 5 bases clipped from V and 8 bases from J, the junction kept 10 bases outside the gene matches. Germline CDR1 MNHNY, CDR2 SVGAGI (reference sequence). DNA for the CDR3: TGTGCCAGCAGTCGAATCCCGGGACAGGGGGCTGATGAGCAGTTCTTC. Translated, it gives CASSRIPGQGADEQFF.

The chain has TRBV6-2 or TRBV6-3 and TRBJ1-4, with TRBD1 matching over 7 bases. CDR3 size: 14 residues. The germline V gene has CDR1 MNHEY and CDR2 SVGEGT. Trimming cost V 2 bases and J 7 bases; bases outside gene matches: 4. Here the CDR3 reads CASSYTRTGEKLFF. Written as DNA, the CDR3 is TGTGCCAGCAGTTACACCAGGACAGGTGAAAAACTGTTTTTT.

The chain combines TRBV28 with TRBJ2-1; D may be TRBD2 (6 bases). The CDR3 loop spans 13 amino acids. The V gene's germline CDR1 is MDHEN and CDR2 SYDVKM. Trimming stripped 8 bases from V and 1 base from J, with 9 bases between. CDR3 region: CASGRFSYNEQFF. In DNA, the CDR3 is TGTGCCAGCGGGAGGTTTTCCTACAATGAGCAGTTCTTC.

The chain uses TRBV5-1 and TRBJ2-6, with TRBD1 matching 10 bases. V gave up 5 bases and J gave up 0 bases; unmatched junction bases: 8. Germline V CDR1 and CDR2: SGHRS, YFSETQ. The CDR3 is made up of 18 amino acids. The CDR3 is CASRDRGEISSGANVLTF. Written as DNA, the CDR3 is TGCGCCAGCAGGGACAGGGGGGAGATCTCCTCTGGGGCCAACGTCCTGACTTTC. The full variable domain, completed using reference TRBV5-1 and TRBJ2-6, is KAGVTQTPRYLIKTRGQQVTLSCSPISGHRSVSWYQQTPGQGLQFLFEYFSETQRNKGNFPGRFSGRQFSNSRSEMNVSTLELGDSALYLCASRDRGEISSGANVLTFGAGSRLTVL.

Here the CDR3 DNA reads TGTGCCAGCAGCTTGGTAGCGGGGGCCCCAGATACGCAGTATTTT. Translation: CASSLVAGAPDTQYF. The J gene is TRBJ2-3, the V gene TRBV5-4; 9 bases align to TRBD2. V trimming: 0 bases; J trimming: 4 bases; junction bases outside the gene matches: 3. The CDR3 extends over 15 amino acids. Germline V CDR1 and CDR2: SGHNT, YYREEE (reference sequence).

The table lists this clone with a few counts. The rearrangement uses TRBV18 and TRBJ2-7, with D perhaps matching TRBD2 (6 bases). CDR3 size: 12 residues. Germline CDR1 KGHSH, CDR2 LQKENI. V was trimmed by 2 bases and J by 7 bases, leaving 9 bases between them. CDR3 protein: CASSPGLQEQYF. As DNA, the CDR3 is TGTGCCAGCTCACCAGGACTACAAGAGCAGTACTTC.

A note on this clone: The junction departs from the called germline gene at one end, perhaps through a read error. The rearrangement joins TRBV7-2 to TRBJ2-7, with D unresolved. CDR1 and CDR2 from the germline V gene are SGHTA and FQGNSA. The CDR3 totals 14 residues. The CDR3 is CASSSGHYGSGLVF. CDR3 DNA: TGTGCCAGCAGCTCCGGTCACTACGGCTCGGGTCTAGTCTTC.

The chain couples TRBV6-5 to TRBJ2-1; no firm D call. The CDR3 spans 11 residues. Germline lookup yields CDR1 MNHEY and CDR2 SVGAGI. V was shortened by 2 bases and J by 9 bases, with 5 bases between the two germline ends. This CDR3 is CASSYPGEQFF. CDR3 bases: TGTGCCAGCAGTTACCCGGGTGAGCAGTTCTTC.

The chain uses TRBV15 and TRBJ2-7, with D perhaps TRBD2 (6 bases). The germline V gene encodes CDR1 LNHNV and CDR2 YYDKDF (reference sequence). The CDR3 loop spans 12 amino acids. Trimming shortened V by 6 bases and J by 1 base, and 7 bases separated the two germline ends. The CDR3: CATRGTSYEQYF. DNA for the CDR3: TGTGCCACCAGGGGGACTTCCTACGAGCAGTACTTC.